This T cell receptor (beta chain) was identified during a study of blood T cell repertoires in COVID-19. Profiled with immunoSEQ multiplex PCR; TCRdb holds only in-frame clones, not every one. Found here are approximately 240,000 clones, around 85% of them singletons; the top ten hold more than 6%. Germline V gene data show CDR1 as LNHDA and CDR2 as SQIVND (reference sequence). This CDR3 spans 16 amino acids. Trimming cost V 6 bases and J 8 bases, with 25 bases left between them. The genes are TRBV19 and TRBJ1-2; D ambiguous. This receptor was taken from a woman aged 55-70 years with active or convalescent COVID-19. Sequenced input: peripheral blood. DNA for the CDR3: TGTGCCAGTAGCGGGTTCTATGGGAGAGCCTTACCGGGCTACACCTTC. Its protein is CASSGFYGRALPGYTF.